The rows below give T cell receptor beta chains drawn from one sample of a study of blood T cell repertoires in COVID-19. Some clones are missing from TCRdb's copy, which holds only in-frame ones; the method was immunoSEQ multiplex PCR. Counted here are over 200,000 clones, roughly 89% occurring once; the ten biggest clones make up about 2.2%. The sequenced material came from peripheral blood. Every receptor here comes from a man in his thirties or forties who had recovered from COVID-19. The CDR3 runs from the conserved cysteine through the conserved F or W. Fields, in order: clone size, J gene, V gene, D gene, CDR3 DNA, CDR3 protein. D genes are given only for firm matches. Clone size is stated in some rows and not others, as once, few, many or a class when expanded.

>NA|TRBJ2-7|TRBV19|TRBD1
TGTGCCAGTAGTTCCTCAAAGAGGGACAGGTACTCCTACGAGCAGTACTTC
CASSSSKRDRYSYEQYF
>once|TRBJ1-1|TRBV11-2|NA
TGTGCCAGCCGCCGGGGTGGTTGGACTGAAGCTTTCTTT
CASRRGGWTEAFF
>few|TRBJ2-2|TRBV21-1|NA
TGTGCCAGAACAGCGGGGGCGAACACCGGGGAGCTGTTTTTT
CARTAGANTGELFF
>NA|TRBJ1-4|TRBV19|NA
TGTGCCAGTAGTATGAACTCCCTCGATGAAAAACTGTTTTTT
CASSMNSLDEKLFF
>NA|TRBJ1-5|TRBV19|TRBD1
TGTGCCAGTAAATTGGGTCAGGGGGGAAGCAATCAGCCCCAGCATTTT
CASKLGQGGSNQPQHF
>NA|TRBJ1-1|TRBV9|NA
TGTGCCAGCAGCGTAGTGGAGGGACCCGACACTGAAGCTTTCTTT
CASSVVEGPDTEAFF
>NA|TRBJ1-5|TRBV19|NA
TGTGCCAGTAGATTAGGGGGTAGCAATCAGCCCCAGCATTTT
CASRLGGSNQPQHF
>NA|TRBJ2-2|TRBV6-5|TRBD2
TGTGCCAGCAGAATAGCGGGAGCGAACACCGGGGAGCTGTTTTTT
CASRIAGANTGELFF
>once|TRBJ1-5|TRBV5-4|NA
TGTGCCAGCAGCTTGTTTGGGGGGAGTCAGCCCCAGCATTTT
CASSLFGGSQPQHF
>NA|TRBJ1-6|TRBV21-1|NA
TGTGCCCGAAGCAGCAGCACAGGGTCCTATAATTCACCCCTCCACTTT
CARSSSTGSYNSPLHF
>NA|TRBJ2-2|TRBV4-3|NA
TGCGCCAGCAGCCCCCAAGGAGTGGACGGGGAGCTGTTTTTT
CASSPQGVDGELFF
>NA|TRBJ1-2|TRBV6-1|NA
TGTGCCAGCAGTGATGCGGAAATCTATGGCTACACCTTC
CASSDAEIYGYTF
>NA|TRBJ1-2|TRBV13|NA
TGTGCCAGCAGCTTATATCTGGTTGGGGGGGACTATGGCTACACCTTC
CASSLYLVGGDYGYTF
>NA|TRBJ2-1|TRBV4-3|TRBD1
TGCGCCAGCAGCCTCTACAGGGGTAACAATGAGCAGTTCTTC
CASSLYRGNNEQFF
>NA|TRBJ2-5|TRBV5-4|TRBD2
TGTGCCAGCAGCTTGGGGCGGGGGGGCGATTTAGAGACCCAGTACTTC
CASSLGRGGDLETQYF
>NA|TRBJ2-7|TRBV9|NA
TGTGCCAGCAGCGTAGAGGTCGGACTGGTCTACGAGCAGTACTTC
CASSVEVGLVYEQYF
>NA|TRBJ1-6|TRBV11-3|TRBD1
TGTGCCAGCAGCTTAGGGACAGGCTCACCCCTCCACTTT
CASSLGTGSPLHF
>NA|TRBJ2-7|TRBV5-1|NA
TGCGCCAGCAGCTACCAGGGGTTCTCCTCCTACGAGCAGTACTTC
CASSYQGFSSYEQYF
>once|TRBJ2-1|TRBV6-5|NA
TGTGCCACAGGGCCGATGGGCGGTTCCTACAATGAGCAGTTCTTC
CATGPMGGSYNEQFF
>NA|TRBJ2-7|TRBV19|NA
TGTGCCAGTAGTCCCTCCAGGGTATACCACGAGCAGTACTTC
CASSPSRVYHEQYF
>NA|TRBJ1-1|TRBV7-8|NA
TGTGCCAGCAGCTTATACGGGGGTGGCACTGAAGCTTTCTTT
CASSLYGGGTEAFF
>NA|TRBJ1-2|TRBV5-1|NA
TGCGCCAGCAGCCCAGGGACAGGCTACACCTTC
CASSPGTGYTF
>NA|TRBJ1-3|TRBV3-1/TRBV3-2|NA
TGTGCCAGCACCTTACGGGGGTCTGTATATTTT
CASTLRGSVYF
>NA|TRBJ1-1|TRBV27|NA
TGTGCCAGCAGTTTAGCAGCAGGTAAATTGTCCCATGAAGCTTTCTTT
CASSLAAGKLSHEAFF
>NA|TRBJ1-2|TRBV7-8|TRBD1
TGTGCCAGCAGCTTAGTGGGGAGGGGGGACAGGGGATATAGCTACACCTTC
CASSLVGRGDRGYSYTF
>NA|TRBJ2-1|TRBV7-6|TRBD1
TGTGCCAGCAGCTTACAGGGGGCATTTGAGCAGTTCTTC
CASSLQGAFEQFF
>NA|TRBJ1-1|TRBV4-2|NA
TGTGCCAGCAGCCAAGACCGAAGGGGGGGAAACACTGAAGCTTTCTTT
CASSQDRRGGNTEAFF
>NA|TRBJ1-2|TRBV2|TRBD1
TGTGCCAGCAGTCACACCTCAGGGACAGGCTATGGCTACACCTTC
CASSHTSGTGYGYTF
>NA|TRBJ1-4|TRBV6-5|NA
TGTGCCAGCAGGGGGCAGGGCTCTAATGAAAAACTGTTTTTT
CASRGQGSNEKLFF
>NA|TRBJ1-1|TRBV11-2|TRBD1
TGTGCCAGCAGGCCGGGGGGGTGGGACAGGGCCATGAACACTGAAGCTTTCTTT
CASRPGGWDRAMNTEAFF
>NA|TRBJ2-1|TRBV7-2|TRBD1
TGTGCCAGCAGCTTTTGGGACAGGGGGGATCATGAGCAGTTCTTC
CASSFWDRGDHEQFF
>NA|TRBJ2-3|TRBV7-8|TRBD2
TGTGCCAGCAGCTTAGACGGGGGGACAGATACGCAGTATTTT
CASSLDGGTDTQYF
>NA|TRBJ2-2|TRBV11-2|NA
TGTGCCAGCGTAGGGGACACTTACACCGGGGAGCTGTTTTTT
CASVGDTYTGELFF
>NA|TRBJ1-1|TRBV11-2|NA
TGTGCCAGCAGCTTAGTGGGGGGAGCTGAAGCTTTCTTT
CASSLVGGAEAFF
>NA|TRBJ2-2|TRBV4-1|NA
TGCGCCAGCAGCCAAGAATTGGCTTTCACCGGGGAGCTGTTTTTT
CASSQELAFTGELFF
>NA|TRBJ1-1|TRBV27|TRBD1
TGTGCCAGCAGTTTAGAGGGGGCGGCCACTGAAGCTTTCTTT
CASSLEGAATEAFF
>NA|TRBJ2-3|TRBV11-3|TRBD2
TGTGCCAGCAGCCAAGCCGGGACTACCACAGATACGCAGTATTTT
CASSQAGTTTDTQYF
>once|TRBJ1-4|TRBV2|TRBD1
TGTGCCAGCAGTGAAGCCTTTTACAGGGGACTACTGTTTTTT
CASSEAFYRGLLFF
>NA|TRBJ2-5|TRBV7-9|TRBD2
TGTGCCAGCAGCCTCCCGCTAGCGGAGAATCAAGAGACCCAGTACTTC
CASSLPLAENQETQYF
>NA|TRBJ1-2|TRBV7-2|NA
TGTGCCAGCAGCCCCATGCCCCTAAGCGGCTACACCTTC
CASSPMPLSGYTF
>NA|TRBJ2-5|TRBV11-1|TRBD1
TGTGCCAGCAGCCAGGGACAGCAAGAGACCCAGTACTTC
CASSQGQQETQYF
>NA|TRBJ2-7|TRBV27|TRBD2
TGTGCCAGCAGTTTCGGGGGGAGCTCCTACGAGCAGTACTTC
CASSFGGSSYEQYF
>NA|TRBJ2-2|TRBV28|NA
TGTGCCAGCAGTCCCTCGCCAGGTACCGGGGAGCTGTTTTTT
CASSPSPGTGELFF
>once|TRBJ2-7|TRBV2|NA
TGTGCCAGCAGTTCGGGACTTCGGTACGAGCAGTACTTC
CASSSGLRYEQYF
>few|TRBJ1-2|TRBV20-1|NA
TGCAGTGCTAGAAGGGGAAGAAGCTACACCTTC
CSARRGRSYTF
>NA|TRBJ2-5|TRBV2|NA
TGTGCCAGCAGTGACGGACTTAACTGGGAGACCCAGTACTTC
CASSDGLNWETQYF
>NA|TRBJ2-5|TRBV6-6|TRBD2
TGTGCCAGCAGTTCCGGGGCTAGCGGGGGTCAAGAGACCCAGTACTTC
CASSSGASGGQETQYF